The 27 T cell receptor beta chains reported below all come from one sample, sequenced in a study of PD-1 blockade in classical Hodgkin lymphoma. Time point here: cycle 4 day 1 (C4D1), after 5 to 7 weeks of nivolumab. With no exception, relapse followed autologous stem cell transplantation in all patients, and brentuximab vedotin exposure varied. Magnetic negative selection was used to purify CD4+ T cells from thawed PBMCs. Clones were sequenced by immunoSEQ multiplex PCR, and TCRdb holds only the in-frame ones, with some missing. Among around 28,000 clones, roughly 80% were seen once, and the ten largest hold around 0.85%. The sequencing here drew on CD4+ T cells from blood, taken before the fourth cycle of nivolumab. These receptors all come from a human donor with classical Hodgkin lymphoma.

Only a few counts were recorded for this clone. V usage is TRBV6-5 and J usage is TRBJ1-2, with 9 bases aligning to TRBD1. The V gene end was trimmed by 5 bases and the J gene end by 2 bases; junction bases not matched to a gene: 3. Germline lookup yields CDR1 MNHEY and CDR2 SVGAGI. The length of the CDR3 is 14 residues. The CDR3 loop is CASSRTGENYGYTF. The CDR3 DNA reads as TGTGCCAGCAGTCGGACAGGGGAGAACTATGGCTACACCTTC.

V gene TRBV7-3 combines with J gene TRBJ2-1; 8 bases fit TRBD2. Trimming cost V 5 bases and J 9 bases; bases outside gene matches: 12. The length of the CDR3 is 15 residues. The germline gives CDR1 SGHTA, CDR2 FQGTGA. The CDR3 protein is CASSPDGRGFSEQFF. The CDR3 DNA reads TGTGCCAGCAGCCCCGACGGGAGGGGCTTTTCTGAGCAGTTCTTC.

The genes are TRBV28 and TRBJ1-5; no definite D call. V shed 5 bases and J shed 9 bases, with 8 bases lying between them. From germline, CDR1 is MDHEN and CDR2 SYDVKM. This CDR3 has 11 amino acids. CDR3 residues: CASSPLGPQHF. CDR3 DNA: TGTGCCAGCAGTCCCCTAGGGCCCCAGCATTTT.

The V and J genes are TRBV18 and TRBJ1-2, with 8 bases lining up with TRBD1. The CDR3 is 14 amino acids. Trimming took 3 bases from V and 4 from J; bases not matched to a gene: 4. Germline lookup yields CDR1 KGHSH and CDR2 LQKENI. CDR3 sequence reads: CASSPEGQAYGYTF. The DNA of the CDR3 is TGTGCCAGCTCACCGGAGGGACAGGCCTATGGCTACACCTTC.

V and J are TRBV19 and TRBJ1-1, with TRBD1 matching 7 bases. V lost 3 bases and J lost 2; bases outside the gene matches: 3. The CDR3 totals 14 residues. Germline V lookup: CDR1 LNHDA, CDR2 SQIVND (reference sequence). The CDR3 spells CASSMRGPNTEAFF. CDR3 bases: TGTGCCAGTAGTATGAGGGGGCCAAACACTGAAGCTTTCTTT.

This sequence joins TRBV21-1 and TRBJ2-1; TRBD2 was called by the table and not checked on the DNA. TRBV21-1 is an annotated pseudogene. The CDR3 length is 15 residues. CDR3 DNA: TGTGCCAGCAGCATGAAGCGGGGGGCCTTGTATGAGCAGTTCTTC. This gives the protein CASSMKRGALYEQFF.

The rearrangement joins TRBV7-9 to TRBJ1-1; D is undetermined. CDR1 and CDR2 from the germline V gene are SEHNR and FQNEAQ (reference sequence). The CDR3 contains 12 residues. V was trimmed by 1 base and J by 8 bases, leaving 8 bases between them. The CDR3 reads CASSLVPGEAFF. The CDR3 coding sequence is TGTGCCAGCAGCTTAGTCCCAGGAGAAGCTTTCTTT.

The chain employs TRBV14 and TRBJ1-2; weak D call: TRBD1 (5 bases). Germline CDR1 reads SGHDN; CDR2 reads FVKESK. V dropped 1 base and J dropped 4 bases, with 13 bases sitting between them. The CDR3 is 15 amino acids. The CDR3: CASSQVRGGAYGYTF. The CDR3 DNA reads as TGTGCCAGCAGCCAAGTTAGGGGCGGCGCCTATGGCTACACCTTC.

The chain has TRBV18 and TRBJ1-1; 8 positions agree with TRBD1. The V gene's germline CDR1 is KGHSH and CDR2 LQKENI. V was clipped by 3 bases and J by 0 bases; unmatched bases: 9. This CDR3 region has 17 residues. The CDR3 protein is CASSPSGTGLMNTEAFF. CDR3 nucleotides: TGTGCCAGCTCACCCAGCGGGACAGGTCTCATGAACACTGAAGCTTTCTTT.

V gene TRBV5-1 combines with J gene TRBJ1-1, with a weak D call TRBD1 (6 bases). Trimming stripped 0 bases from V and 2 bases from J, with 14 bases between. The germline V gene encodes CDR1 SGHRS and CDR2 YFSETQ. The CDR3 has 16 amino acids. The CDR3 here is CASSLEPQGSNTEAFF. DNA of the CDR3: TGCGCCAGCAGCTTGGAACCCCAGGGGTCAAACACTGAAGCTTTCTTT. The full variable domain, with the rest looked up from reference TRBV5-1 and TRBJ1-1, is KAGVTQTPRYLIKTRGQQVTLSCSPISGHRSVSWYQQTPGQGLQFLFEYFSETQRNKGNFPGRFSGRQFSNSRSEMNVSTLELGDSALYLCASSLEPQGSNTEAFFGQGTRLTVV.

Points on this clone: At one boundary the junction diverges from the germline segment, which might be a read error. DNA for the CDR3: TGTGCCGGCAGATGGGCAACTAATGAAAAACTGTTTTTT. The encoded protein is CAGRWATNEKLFF. The V call is TRBV2, the J call TRBJ1-4; unclear D gene. The germline CDR1 and CDR2 sequences are SNHLY and FYNNEI. CDR3 size: 13 residues.

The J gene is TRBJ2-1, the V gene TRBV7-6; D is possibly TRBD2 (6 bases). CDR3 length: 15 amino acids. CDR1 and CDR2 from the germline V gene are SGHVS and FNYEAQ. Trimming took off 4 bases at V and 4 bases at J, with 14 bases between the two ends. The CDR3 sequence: CASSSIRGSYNEQFF. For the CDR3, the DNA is TGTGCCAGCAGCTCAATACGGGGGTCGTACAATGAGCAGTTCTTC.

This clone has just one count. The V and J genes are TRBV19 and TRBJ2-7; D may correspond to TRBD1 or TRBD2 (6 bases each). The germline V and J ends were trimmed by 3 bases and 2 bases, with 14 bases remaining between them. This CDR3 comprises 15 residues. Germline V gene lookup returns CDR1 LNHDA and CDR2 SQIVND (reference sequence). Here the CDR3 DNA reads TGTGCCAGTAGTATTACCGGGGGCTCCCCCTACGAGCAGTACTTC. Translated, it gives CASSITGGSPYEQYF.

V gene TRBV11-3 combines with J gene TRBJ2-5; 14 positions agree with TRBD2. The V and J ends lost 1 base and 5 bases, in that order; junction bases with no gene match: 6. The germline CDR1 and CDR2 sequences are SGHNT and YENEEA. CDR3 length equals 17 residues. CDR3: CASSLGTSGGRLETQYF. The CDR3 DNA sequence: TGTGCCAGCAGCTTAGGGACTAGCGGGGGGCGTCTTGAGACCCAGTACTTC. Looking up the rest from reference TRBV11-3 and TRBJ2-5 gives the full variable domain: EAGVVQSPRYKIIEKKQPVAFWCNPISGHNTLYWYLQNLGQGPELLIRYENEEAVDDSQLPKDRFSAERLKGVDSTLKIQPAELGDSAVYLCASSLGTSGGRLETQYFGPGTRLLVL.

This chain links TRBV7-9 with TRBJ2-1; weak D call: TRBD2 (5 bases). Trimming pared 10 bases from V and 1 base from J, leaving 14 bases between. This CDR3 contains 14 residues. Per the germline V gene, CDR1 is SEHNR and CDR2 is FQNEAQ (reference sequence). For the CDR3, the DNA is TGTGCCACCGAAAGGCGGGTATCCTACAATGAGCAGTTCTTC. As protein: CATERRVSYNEQFF.

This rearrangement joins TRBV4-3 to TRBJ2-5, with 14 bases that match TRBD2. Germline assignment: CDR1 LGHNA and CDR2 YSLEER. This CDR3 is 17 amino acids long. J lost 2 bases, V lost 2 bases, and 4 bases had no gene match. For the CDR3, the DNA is TGCGCCAGCAGCCAATATGGGACTAGCGGGGGTCAAGAGACCCAGTACTTC. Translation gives CASSQYGTSGGQETQYF.

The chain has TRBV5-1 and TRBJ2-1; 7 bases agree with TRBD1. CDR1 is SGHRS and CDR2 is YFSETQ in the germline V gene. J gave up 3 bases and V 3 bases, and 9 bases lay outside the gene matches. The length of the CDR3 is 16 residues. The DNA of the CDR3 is TGCGCCAGCAGCTCCCGGGACAGTGGGGGCTACAATGAGCAGTTCTTC. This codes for CASSSRDSGGYNEQFF.

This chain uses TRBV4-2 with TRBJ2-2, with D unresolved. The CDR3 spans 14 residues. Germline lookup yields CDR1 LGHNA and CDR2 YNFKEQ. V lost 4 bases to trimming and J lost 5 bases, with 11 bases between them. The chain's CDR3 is CASSPHFRTGELFF. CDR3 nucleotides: TGTGCCAGCAGCCCCCATTTTAGGACCGGGGAGCTGTTTTTT.

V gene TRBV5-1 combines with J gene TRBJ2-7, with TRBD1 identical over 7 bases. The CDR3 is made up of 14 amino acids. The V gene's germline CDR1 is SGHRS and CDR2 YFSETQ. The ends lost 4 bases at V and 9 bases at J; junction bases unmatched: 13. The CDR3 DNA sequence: TGCGCCAGCAGCCCCCCGGGACAGCTCCTGGGGCAGTACTTC. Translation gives CASSPPGQLLGQYF.

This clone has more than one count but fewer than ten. CDR3 DNA: TGTGCCAGTAGTATGGGTCCGGACAGGCTCCCCCTCCACTTT. The encoded protein is CASSMGPDRLPLHF. The V and J genes are TRBV19 and TRBJ1-6; 7 nucleotides line up with TRBD1. V lost 3 bases, J lost 13 bases, and 9 bases stayed unmatched. Germline CDR1 reads LNHDA; CDR2 reads SQIVND (reference sequence). CDR3 length: 14 residues.

As DNA, the CDR3 is TGTGCCAGCTCACCGGGTAGGAATGAGCAGTTCTTC. Amino acid sequence: CASSPGRNEQFF. The chain carries TRBV18 and TRBJ2-1; no definite D call. The CDR3 is 12 amino acids. Germline V lookup: CDR1 KGHSH, CDR2 LQKENI. Trimming removed 3 bases at V and 7 bases at J, with 7 bases between.

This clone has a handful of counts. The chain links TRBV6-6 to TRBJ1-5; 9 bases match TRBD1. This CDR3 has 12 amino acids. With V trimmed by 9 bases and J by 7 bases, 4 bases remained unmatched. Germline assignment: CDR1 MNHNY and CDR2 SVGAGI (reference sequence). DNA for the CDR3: TGTGCCAGTCGACAGGGGGACCAGCCCCAGCATTTT. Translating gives CASRQGDQPQHF.

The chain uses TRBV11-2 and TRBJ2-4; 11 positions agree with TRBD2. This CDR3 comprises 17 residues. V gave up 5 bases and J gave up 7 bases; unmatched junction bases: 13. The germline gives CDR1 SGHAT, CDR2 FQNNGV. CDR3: CASSPSGSGGAGNIQYF. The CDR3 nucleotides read TGTGCCAGCAGCCCCTCGGGTAGCGGGGGGGCCGGGAACATTCAGTACTTC.

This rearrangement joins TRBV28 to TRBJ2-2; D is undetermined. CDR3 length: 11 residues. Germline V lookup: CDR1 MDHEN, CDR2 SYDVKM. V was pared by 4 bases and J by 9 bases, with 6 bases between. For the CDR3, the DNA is TGTGCCAGCAGTTGGAACCGGGAGCTGTTTTTT. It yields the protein CASSWNRELFF. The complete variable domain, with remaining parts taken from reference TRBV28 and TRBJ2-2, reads DVKVTQSSRYLVKRTGEKVFLECVQDMDHENMFWYRQDPGLGLRLIYFSYDVKMKEKGDIPEGYSVSREKKERFSLILESASTNQTSMYLCASSWNRELFFGEGSRLTVL.

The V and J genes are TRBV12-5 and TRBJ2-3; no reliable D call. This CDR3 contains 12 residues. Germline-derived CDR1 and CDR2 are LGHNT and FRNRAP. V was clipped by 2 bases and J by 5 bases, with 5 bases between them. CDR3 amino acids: CASGLWGDTQYF. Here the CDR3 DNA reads TGTGCTAGTGGTTTGTGGGGAGATACGCAGTATTTT.

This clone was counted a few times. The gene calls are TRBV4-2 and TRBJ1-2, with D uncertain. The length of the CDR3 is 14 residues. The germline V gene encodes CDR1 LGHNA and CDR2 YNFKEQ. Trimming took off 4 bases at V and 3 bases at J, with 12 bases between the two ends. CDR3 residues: CASSLKGMDYGYTF. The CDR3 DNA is TGTGCCAGCAGCCTAAAAGGGATGGACTATGGCTACACCTTC.

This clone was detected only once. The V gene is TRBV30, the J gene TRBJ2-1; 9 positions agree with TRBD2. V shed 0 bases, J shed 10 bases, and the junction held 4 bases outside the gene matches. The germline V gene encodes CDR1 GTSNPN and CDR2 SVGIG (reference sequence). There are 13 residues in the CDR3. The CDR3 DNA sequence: TGTGCCTGGAGTGTACTGACTAGCGGCGAGCAGTTCTTC. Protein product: CAWSVLTSGEQFF.